These T cell receptor beta chains were read from a single sample in a study of OX40 agonist ivuxolimab in advanced cancers. Profiling relied on immunoSEQ multiplex PCR, and the TCRdb table lists in-frame clones only, not all of them. The sample holds tens of thousands of clones, roughly 87% seen once. Sequencing used CD4+ or CD8+ T cells sorted from blood, obtained in a trial of the OX40 agonist ivuxolimab. The receptors originated from an adult with an advanced solid tumor such as melanoma, head and neck, liver or kidney cancer. Both conserved end residues are part of each CDR3. The order of the fields is V gene, D gene, J gene, clone size, CDR3 DNA, CDR3 protein. A D gene is named only where the DNA matches it firmly. Only some rows state a clone size, as once, few, many or a class for expanded clones.

>TRBV4-2|NA|TRBJ1-1|NA
TGTGCCAGCAGCCAAGAGGGGGCCACTGAAGCTTTCTTT
CASSQEGATEAFF
>TRBV7-2|NA|TRBJ2-3|once
TGTGCCAGCAGCACCCCCGACGGCACAGATACGCAGTATTTT
CASSTPDGTDTQYF
>TRBV5-6|NA|TRBJ2-1|NA
TGTGCCAGCAGCTTGGGACCAGGGCGCCCATACAATGAGCAGTTCTTC
CASSLGPGRPYNEQFF
>TRBV28|NA|TRBJ2-7|NA
TGTGCCAGCAAGGGGGGGGACAGCTACGAGCAGTACTTC
CASKGGDSYEQYF
>TRBV30|TRBD2|TRBJ2-5|once
TGTGCCTGGAAGGGACTAGTAAGACAAGAGACCCAGTACTTC
CAWKGLVRQETQYF
>TRBV14|NA|TRBJ1-2|few
TGTGCCAGCAGCCAGGAAGGTCGGGGCTACACCTTC
CASSQEGRGYTF
>TRBV9|TRBD2|TRBJ2-3|NA
TGTGCCAGCAGCCAGGGACTAGCGGGAGAAGATACGCAGTATTTT
CASSQGLAGEDTQYF
>TRBV15|TRBD2|TRBJ2-3|NA
TGTGCCACCAGCAGACTAGCGGGGGGACCAGATACGCAGTATTTT
CATSRLAGGPDTQYF
>TRBV18|NA|TRBJ2-5|NA
TGTGCCAGCTCACCACCATCAGAGGGGGGAGAGACCCAGTACTTC
CASSPPSEGGETQYF
>TRBV6-5|NA|TRBJ1-3|NA
TGTGCCAGCAGTTACTCCGGGACAAGAAACACCATATATTTT
CASSYSGTRNTIYF
>TRBV6-1|TRBD2|TRBJ2-3|NA
TGTGCCACCACACTAGCGGGTCCCGATACGCAGTATTTT
CATTLAGPDTQYF
>TRBV6-6|TRBD2|TRBJ2-7|NA
TGTGCCAGCAGTTTATTTTCCCCGGGGGGTCTCGACGAGCAGTACTTC
CASSLFSPGGLDEQYF
>TRBV28|NA|TRBJ1-2|NA
TGTGCCAGCAGTTTACCTCACAGGGATGGATATGGCTACACCTTC
CASSLPHRDGYGYTF
>TRBV27|NA|TRBJ2-1|NA
TGTGCCAGCAGTCACCGGGCCTCCAATGAGCAGTTCTTC
CASSHRASNEQFF
>TRBV12-5|NA|TRBJ1-2|NA
TGTGCTAGTGGTTTGGTACGGGCAGTAGACTATGTAGATGGCTACACCTTC
CASGLVRAVDYVDGYTF
>TRBV4-3|NA|TRBJ2-7|NA
TGCGCCAGCAGCCAAGTGATTAATAAGGGTCAGCTGAGCTACGAGCAGTACTTC
CASSQVINKGQLSYEQYF
>TRBV4-3|NA|TRBJ2-2|few
TGCGCCAGCAGCCAAGATTCGTCTACCGGGGAGCTGTTTTTT
CASSQDSSTGELFF
>TRBV11-3|NA|TRBJ2-1|once
TGTGCCAGCGGACGAGGGCGTAACAATGAGCAGTTCTTC
CASGRGRNNEQFF
>TRBV5-1|NA|TRBJ2-7|NA
TGCGCCAGCAGCTTGGAGCCCAAGGGGTCCTACGAGCAGTACTTC
CASSLEPKGSYEQYF
>TRBV7-7|NA|TRBJ2-3|NA
TGTGCTAGCAGCTTAGCCGCTGGAGATACGCAGTATTTT
CASSLAAGDTQYF
>TRBV14|NA|TRBJ1-2|NA
TGTGCCAGCAGCCAAGATCTCTGGGCAAGCTATGGCTACACCTTC
CASSQDLWASYGYTF
>TRBV6-1|NA|TRBJ2-7|NA
TGTGCCAGCAGTTCTTCCTCGACCCTATCGGACGAGCAGTACTTC
CASSSSSTLSDEQYF
>TRBV30|NA|TRBJ2-2|once
TGTGCCTGGAGTGGCAGGGACGGGGAGCTGTTTTTT
CAWSGRDGELFF
>TRBV11-1|NA|TRBJ2-7|NA
TGTGCCAGCAGCTCCGGGCCAAACTCCTACGAGCAGTACTTC
CASSSGPNSYEQYF
>TRBV9|NA|TRBJ2-1|once
TGTGCCAGCAGCGTAGTTTATGAAGGCCACAATGAGCAGTTCTTC
CASSVVYEGHNEQFF
>TRBV14|TRBD1|TRBJ2-2|once
TGTGCCAGCAGCTCCGGGACAGGGGGTACGCAGAACACCGGGGAGCTGTTTTTT
CASSSGTGGTQNTGELFF
>TRBV5-4|NA|TRBJ2-1|NA
TGTGCCAGCAGCCAGGGGCAGGAGGGCAATGAGCAGTTCTTC
CASSQGQEGNEQFF
>TRBV11-1|NA|TRBJ2-7|NA
TGTGCCAGCAGCTTAGGGGCAGAACCCTCGGAGGGGCAGTACTTC
CASSLGAEPSEGQYF
>TRBV7-9|TRBD1|TRBJ2-5|NA
TGTGCCAGCAGCGCACCGGGACAGGGTGGGGAGACCCAGTACTTC
CASSAPGQGGETQYF
>TRBV5-6|NA|TRBJ2-3|NA
TGTGCCAGCAGCCCGGGACCTCCTTCTGAAGATTTT
CASSPGPPSEDF
>TRBV6-1|NA|TRBJ2-5|once
TGTGCCAGCAGCGGGGGGACAGGCGCCCAAGAGACCCAGTACTTC
CASSGGTGAQETQYF
>TRBV14|NA|TRBJ2-1|once
TGTGCCAGCAGCCCCTTCACAGCCTCCTACAATGAGCAGTTCTTC
CASSPFTASYNEQFF
>TRBV18|NA|TRBJ1-5|NA
TGTGCCAGCTCACCAAACGGCAGGCGAGGGCCCCAGCATTTT
CASSPNGRRGPQHF
>TRBV18|NA|TRBJ1-5|NA
TGTGCCAGCTCACCAACGGGACGGACGACATATAGCAATCAGCCCCAGCATTTT
CASSPTGRTTYSNQPQHF
>TRBV5-1|NA|TRBJ1-1|NA
TGCGCCAGCAGGGACACCCTGAACACTGAAGCTTTCTTT
CASRDTLNTEAFF
>TRBV27|TRBD1|TRBJ2-5|NA
TGTGCCAGCAGTTGGGGACAGGCCAGCCAAGAGACCCAGTACTTC
CASSWGQASQETQYF
>TRBV4-3|TRBD1|TRBJ2-2|once
TGCGCCAGCAGCCTCCTGACAGGGGACACCGGGGAGCTGTTTTTT
CASSLLTGDTGELFF
>TRBV27|TRBD2|TRBJ2-3|NA
TGTGCCAGCAACACAGGGATTGGACTAGCGGGAGGCGGGACTAGGGGCACAGATACGCAGTATTTT
CASNTGIGLAGGGTRGTDTQYF
>TRBV19|NA|TRBJ1-1|NA
TGTGCCAGTAGTATTGAGGACACTGAAGCTTTCTTT
CASSIEDTEAFF
>TRBV6-1|NA|TRBJ1-1|NA
TGTGCCAGCAGTGTGTACCTGGATGAAGCTTTCTTT
CASSVYLDEAFF
>TRBV2|NA|TRBJ2-5|NA
TGTGCCAGCAGTCAGGACGGGGAACAAGAGACCCAGTACTTC
CASSQDGEQETQYF
>TRBV27|NA|TRBJ2-3|NA
TGTGCCAGCAGTTTAACCCCCCAGCAGACCACGCAGTATTTT
CASSLTPQQTTQYF
>TRBV6-5|NA|TRBJ2-5|NA
TGTGCCAGCAGTAAAACCGGGACCCTCATGGAGACCCAGTACTTC
CASSKTGTLMETQYF
>TRBV11-3|TRBD1|TRBJ2-7|NA
TGTGCCAGCAGCCGGGCGGGACAGGGGAGGAACGAGCAGTACTTC
CASSRAGQGRNEQYF
>TRBV29-1|NA|TRBJ1-2|NA
TGCAGCGTTCTAGTGGCAGGGAGTGGCTACACCTTC
CSVLVAGSGYTF
>TRBV19|TRBD1|TRBJ1-5|NA
TGTGCCAGTAGGCCGGGACAGGGAAGCCAGCCCCAGCATTTT
CASRPGQGSQPQHF
>TRBV2|TRBD1|TRBJ1-2|NA
TGTGCCAGCACCCCACTGAGGGACAGGGACGACTATGGCTACACCTTC
CASTPLRDRDDYGYTF
>TRBV15|NA|TRBJ2-2|NA
TGTGCCACCAGCAGAGATGAGCTTAGCGGGGAGCTGTTTTTT
CATSRDELSGELFF
>TRBV6-1|NA|TRBJ1-1|NA
TGTGCCAGCAGTGAAGCGGGTATTAAGCTGCCCCGAGCTTTCTTT
CASSEAGIKLPRAFF
>TRBV15|NA|TRBJ2-1|NA
TGTGCCACCAGCGTGGGGATTAGCTCCTACAATGAGCAGTTCTTC
CATSVGISSYNEQFF
>TRBV7-2|NA|TRBJ2-3|NA
TGTGCCAGCAGCTTGTCCTGGGAGACAGATACGCAGTATTTT
CASSLSWETDTQYF
>TRBV29-1|NA|TRBJ1-4|NA
TGCAGCGTTGGGTGGGCTAATGAAAAACTGTTTTTT
CSVGWANEKLFF
>TRBV5-1|NA|TRBJ2-3|NA
TGCGCCAGCGGCGGGGGCACAGATACGCAGTATTTT
CASGGGTDTQYF
>TRBV5-4|TRBD1|TRBJ2-3|NA
TGTGCCAGCAGCTTGGGTTCCGGGACAGGGACAGATACGCAGTATTTT
CASSLGSGTGTDTQYF
>TRBV5-1|TRBD2|TRBJ2-7|NA
TGCGCCAGCAGCCTGTGGACTAGCGGGGGGTACGAGCAGTACTTC
CASSLWTSGGYEQYF
>TRBV29-1|NA|TRBJ2-1|NA
TGCAGCGTTCGTCGTAACTACAATGAGCAGTTCTTC
CSVRRNYNEQFF
>TRBV30|TRBD1|TRBJ1-3|NA
TGTGCCTGGGGGACAGGGATGAGAAACACCATATATTTT
CAWGTGMRNTIYF
>TRBV28|TRBD1|TRBJ2-4|NA
TGTGCCAGCAGTTTAAGGGGACAGATAGCCAAAAACATTCAGTACTTC
CASSLRGQIAKNIQYF
>TRBV11-3|NA|TRBJ2-1|NA
TGTGCCAGCAGCCGGTCGGCGCCCAATGAGCAGTTCTTC
CASSRSAPNEQFF